The 23 T cell receptor beta chains reported below all come from one sample, sequenced in a study of T cells after yellow fever vaccination. TCRdb passed the 5' RACE reads through MiXCR, listing each CDR3 protein once. The sample comprises 350,000 to 450,000 distinct CDR3 sequences, roughly 6.2% of which are singletons, and over 12% rests with the top ten. Sequencing used PBMCs, obtained 5 days after the yellow fever booster vaccination. The receptors stem from a man aged 25-45 years who received the YFV17D yellow fever vaccine.

This clonotype came up a few times. V and J are TRBV20-1 and TRBJ2-5; D unclear. The V gene's germline CDR1 is DFQATT and CDR2 SNEGSKA (reference sequence). Trimming removed 6 bases at V and 3 bases at J, with 20 bases between. The CDR3 is made up of 15 amino acids. The CDR3 bases are TGCAGTGCCAACGGTATCGCCGGAACGAAAGAGACCCAGTACTTC. The encoded protein is CSANGIAGTKETQYF.

This clonotype was counted at least ten times. The chain carries TRBV6-4 and TRBJ2-1, with 7 bases lining up with TRBD2. This CDR3 comprises 15 residues. V was pared by 4 bases and J by 6 bases, with 9 bases of the junction left unmatched. Germline-derived CDR1 and CDR2 are MRHNA and SNTAGT. CDR3 bases: TGTGCCAGCAGTGGCGGGGGAGTAGGTGGCAATGAGCAGTTCTTC. Residues: CASSGGGVGGNEQFF.

This clonotype came up a few times. The rearrangement links TRBV29-1 to TRBJ2-2; a possible D gene is TRBD2 (7 bases). Germline V gene sequence: CDR1 SQVTM, CDR2 ANQGSEA. The CDR3 sequence is 14 residues long. Written as DNA, the CDR3 is TGCCCCGTTGAGGGGGGGATCCTCACCGGGGAGCTGTTTTTT. This gives the protein CPVEGGILTGELFF.

This clonotype has ten or more counts. The rearrangement links TRBV12-3 or TRBV12-4 to TRBJ2-3; D may correspond to TRBD1 or TRBD2 (5 bases each). The CDR3 contains 16 residues. V dropped 3 bases and J dropped 0 bases, with 13 bases sitting between them. CDR3 coding DNA: TGTGCCAGCAGTTTTGGTTACCGGGACAGCACAGATACGCAGTATTTT. Translation gives CASSFGYRDSTDTQYF.

There are many counts of this clonotype. The V gene is TRBV7-2, the J gene TRBJ2-1, with TRBD2 matching over 7 bases. Germline V CDR1 and CDR2: SGHTA, FQGNSA. This CDR3 spans 15 amino acids. V trimming: 5 bases; J trimming: 6 bases; junction bases outside the gene matches: 10. CDR3 in amino acids: CASSPGLPAPNEQFF. The CDR3 DNA reads as TGTGCCAGCAGCCCGGGACTACCCGCTCCCAATGAGCAGTTCTTC. The full variable domain, its missing parts supplied by reference TRBV7-2 and TRBJ2-1, is GAGVSQSPSNKVTEKGKDVELRCDPISGHTALYWYRQSLGQGLEFLIYFQGNSAPDKSGLPSDRFSAERTGGSVSTLTIQRTQQEDSAVYLCASSPGLPAPNEQFFGPGTRLTVL.

Many counts were recorded for this clonotype. The chain combines TRBV5-1 with TRBJ2-5; D unclear. The CDR3 loop spans 12 amino acids. Germline V CDR1 and CDR2: SGHRS, YFSETQ. V lost 4 bases and J 5 bases, leaving 9 bases between the germline ends. The CDR3 region is CASSEELETQYF. DNA for the CDR3: TGCGCCAGCAGCGAGGAACTGGAGACCCAGTACTTC.

In this sample, this clonotype turned up a few times. The chain is built from TRBV20-1 and TRBJ1-5; 10 bases are a match to TRBD1. CDR3 size: 17 residues. Germline CDR1 DFQATT, CDR2 SNEGSKA (reference sequence). V was clipped by 5 bases and J by 0 bases; unmatched bases: 10. The CDR3 DNA reads TGCAGTGCTTCCGGGACAGGGGAATCTTATAGCAATCAGCCCCAGCATTTT. Residues: CSASGTGESYSNQPQHF.

This clonotype has just a few counts. The J gene is TRBJ1-4, the V gene TRBV15; 11 bases are a match to TRBD1. Germline V gene sequence: CDR1 LNHNV, CDR2 YYDKDF (reference sequence). J gave up 7 bases and V 3 bases, and 1 base lay outside the gene matches. The CDR3 loop spans 14 amino acids. The CDR3 reads CATSRDRGPEKLFF. In DNA form, the CDR3 reads TGTGCCACCAGCAGGGACAGGGGGCCTGAAAAACTGTTTTTT.

In this sample, this clonotype turned up many times. The chain has TRBV12-3 or TRBV12-4 and TRBJ2-1, with D perhaps TRBD1 or TRBD2 (6 bases each). Trimming stripped 5 bases from V and 10 bases from J, with 15 bases between. CDR3 length: 13 amino acids. CDR3 sequence (DNA): TGTGCCAGCAGTCTCAGGGTGGGGGGCGAGCAGTTCTTC. This sequence encodes CASSLRVGGEQFF.

The chain uses TRBV29-1 and TRBJ1-1; 7 positions agree with TRBD1. The CDR3 covers 12 residues. Germline V lookup: CDR1 SQVTM, CDR2 ANQGSEA. V lost 6 bases, J lost 5 bases, and 6 bases stayed unmatched. CDR3 protein: CSVGQRQTEAFF. The CDR3 DNA sequence: TGCAGCGTGGGACAGCGGCAGACTGAAGCTTTCTTT.

The chain combines TRBV6-1 with TRBJ2-2, with 7 bases lining up with TRBD2. Trimming took 5 bases from V and 1 from J; bases not matched to a gene: 4. Germline V gives CDR1 MNHNS, CDR2 SASEGT. CDR3 size: 15 residues. The CDR3 here is CASSRDYMNTGELFF. As DNA, the CDR3 is TGTGCCAGCAGTCGGGACTACATGAACACCGGGGAGCTGTTTTTT.

The rearrangement joins TRBV12-3 or TRBV12-4 to TRBJ1-1, with no clear D. The CDR3 consists of 13 residues. Trimming removed 5 bases from V and 1 base from J, with 8 bases in between. The CDR3: CASSPNGNTEAFF. In nucleotides, the CDR3 is TGTGCCAGCAGTCCCAACGGGAACACTGAAGCTTTCTTT.

This clonotype showed up just a few times. The DNA is left out, because the CDR3 cannot be placed on it with certainty; the CDR3 is given as TCRdb lists it. The chain uses TRBV21-1 and TRBJ2-3; the table calls TRBD2, which could not be checked here. TRBV21-1 is termed a pseudogene. The CDR3 is 17 amino acids long, termini counted. The chain's CDR3 is CASSKVGDYPCTDTQYF.

This chain joins TRBV2 and TRBJ2-5; D uncertain. This CDR3 comprises 12 residues. V was cut by 2 bases and J by 5 bases, with 6 bases left in between. CDR1 and CDR2 from the germline V gene are SNHLY and FYNNEI. In nucleotides, the CDR3 is TGTGCCAGCAGTGAACTGGTTGAGACCCAGTACTTC. This gives the protein CASSELVETQYF.

J is TRBJ2-5 and V is TRBV29-1, with D hard to call. Germline V gene sequence: CDR1 SQVTM, CDR2 ANQGSEA. Trimming cost V 3 bases and J 2 bases, with 10 bases left between them. This CDR3 has 13 amino acids. Here the CDR3 DNA reads TGCAGCGTTGACCAACAGCTACAAGAGACCCAGTACTTC. Encoded protein: CSVDQQLQETQYF.

This rearrangement joins TRBV12-3 or TRBV12-4 to TRBJ2-7, with 9 bases that match TRBD2. V dropped 3 bases and J dropped 3; count of bases not matched to a gene: 3. The CDR3 runs to 14 residues. The CDR3, as DNA: TGTGCCAGCAGTTTGGGACTAGCTATCTACGAGCAGTACTTC. It yields the protein CASSLGLAIYEQYF.

The rearrangement links TRBV12-3 or TRBV12-4 to TRBJ2-3, with D perhaps matching TRBD2 (5 bases). The CDR3 runs to 15 residues. V lost 3 bases and J lost 3, with 13 bases in between. The CDR3 protein is CASSFSVGGTDTQYF. As DNA, the CDR3 is TGTGCCAGCAGTTTTTCGGTCGGCGGGACAGATACGCAGTATTTT.

The V and J genes are TRBV12-3 or TRBV12-4 and TRBJ2-7, with 10 bases that match TRBD2. Losses at the gene ends were 5 bases for V and 2 bases for J; bases not matched to a gene: 9. CDR3 length: 16 residues. CDR3 amino acids: CASSLSLAGATYEQYF. CDR3 nucleotides: TGTGCCAGCAGTCTCAGCCTAGCGGGAGCAACCTACGAGCAGTACTTC.

In this sample, this clonotype turned up many times. DNA of the CDR3: TGTGCCAGCAGCCGAGTACCGACTAGCGGGAGATTAGAGCAGTACTTC. Amino acid sequence: CASSRVPTSGRLEQYF. The chain recombines TRBV3-1 with TRBJ2-7, with TRBD2 identical over 12 bases. The germline V gene encodes CDR1 LGHDT and CDR2 YNNKEL (reference sequence). Trimming removed 4 bases from V and 7 bases from J; junction bases left unmatched: 11. CDR3 size: 16 residues.

V and J are TRBV23-1 and TRBJ1-2, with D possibly TRBD1 on 6 matching bases. TRBV23-1 is an ORF, and what it does is uncertain. There are 15 residues in the CDR3. V lost 0 bases and J lost 2, with 10 bases in between. Written as DNA, the CDR3 is TGCGCCAGCAGTCAATCGTTACAGGGAAACTATGGCTACACCTTC. Translated: CASSQSLQGNYGYTF.

J is TRBJ2-1 and V is TRBV6-2 or TRBV6-3; D unresolved. The CDR3 loop spans 21 amino acids. V lost 6 bases and J 4 bases, leaving 34 bases between the germline ends. The germline V gene encodes CDR1 MNHEY and CDR2 SVGEGT. CDR3 nucleotide sequence: TGTGCCAGCAGGCCTTCGGTGGGGATTAGGACCGCCATGGGATTTTACAATGAGCAGTTCTTC. Translated, it gives CASRPSVGIRTAMGFYNEQFF.

This clonotype was seen only once. An end of the junction does not agree with germline; a read error may underlie this. The rearrangement uses TRBV7-2 and TRBJ2-7; D gene unclear. The V gene's germline CDR1 is SGHTA and CDR2 FQGNSA. The CDR3 has 12 amino acids. The CDR3 sequence is CATSLVKYEQYF. CDR3 nucleotide sequence: TGTGCCACCAGCTTAGTAAAGTACGAGCAGTACTTC.

This chain links TRBV10-3 with TRBJ2-1; TRBD1 is a possible D gene (6 bases). Trimming took off 4 bases at V and 9 bases at J, with 16 bases between the two ends. The CDR3 is 14 residues long. Germline-derived CDR1 and CDR2 are ENHRY and SYGVKD. CDR3 coding DNA: TGTGCCATCAGTGGGGAACAGGGATTCGGTGAGCAGTTCTTC. Protein product: CAISGEQGFGEQFF.